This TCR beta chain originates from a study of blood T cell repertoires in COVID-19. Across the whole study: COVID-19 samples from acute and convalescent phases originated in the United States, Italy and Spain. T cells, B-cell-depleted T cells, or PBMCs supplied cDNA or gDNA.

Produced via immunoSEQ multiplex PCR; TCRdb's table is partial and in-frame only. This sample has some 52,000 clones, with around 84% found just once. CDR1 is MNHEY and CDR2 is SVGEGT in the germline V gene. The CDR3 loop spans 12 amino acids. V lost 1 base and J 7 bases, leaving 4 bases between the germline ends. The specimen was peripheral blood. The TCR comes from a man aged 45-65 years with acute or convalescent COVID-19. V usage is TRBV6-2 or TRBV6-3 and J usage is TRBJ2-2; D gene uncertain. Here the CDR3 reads CASSYYIGELFF. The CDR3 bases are TGTGCCAGCAGTTACTATATCGGGGAGCTGTTTTTT.